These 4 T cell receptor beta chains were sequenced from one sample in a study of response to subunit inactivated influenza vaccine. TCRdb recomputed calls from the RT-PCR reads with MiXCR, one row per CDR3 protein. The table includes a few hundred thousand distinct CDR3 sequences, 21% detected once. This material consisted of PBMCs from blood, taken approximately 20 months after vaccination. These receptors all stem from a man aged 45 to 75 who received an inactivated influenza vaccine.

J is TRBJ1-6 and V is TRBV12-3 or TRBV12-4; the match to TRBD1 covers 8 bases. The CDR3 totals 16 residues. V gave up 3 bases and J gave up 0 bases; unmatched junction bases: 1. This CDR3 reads CASSLQGASYNSPLHF. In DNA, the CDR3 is TGTGCCAGCAGTTTGCAGGGGGCCTCCTATAATTCACCCCTCCACTTT.

CDR3 bases: TGTGCCAGCAGTTTATCAGTGGGTTCACCCCTCCACTTT. Its protein product is CASSLSVGSPLHF. The V gene is TRBV12-3 or TRBV12-4, the J gene TRBJ1-6; no definite D call. V lost 2 bases and J lost 9, with 8 bases in between. CDR3 length: 13 residues.

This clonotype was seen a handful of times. The DNA for the CDR3 is TGTGCCAGCACAAACAGTTTAGCCAAAAACATTCAGTACTTC. It encodes CASTNSLAKNIQYF. This sequence joins TRBV6-1 and TRBJ2-4; D not certain. The CDR3 has 14 amino acids. Germline lookup yields CDR1 MNHNS and CDR2 SASEGT. V lost 7 bases, J lost 0 bases, and 10 bases lay in between.

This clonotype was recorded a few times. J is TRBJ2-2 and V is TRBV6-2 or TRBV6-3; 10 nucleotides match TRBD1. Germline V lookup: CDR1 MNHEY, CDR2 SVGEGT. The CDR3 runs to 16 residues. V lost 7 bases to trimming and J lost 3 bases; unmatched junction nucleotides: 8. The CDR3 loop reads CASNPDRGLDTGELFF. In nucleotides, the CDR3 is TGTGCCAGCAATCCCGACAGGGGGCTGGACACCGGGGAGCTGTTTTTT.